These 20 T cell receptor beta chains came from one sample sequenced in a study of cytomegalovirus exposure and HLA in healthy donors. A multiplex PCR was run with 60 Vbeta primers and 13 Jbeta primers. Here immunoSEQ multiplex PCR was the method, and the copy in TCRdb shows in-frame clones only, minus some. The data show roughly 190,000 clones, roughly 80% seen once. The sequencing sample was made of PBMCs. Every receptor here comes from a man in his forties in good health and CMV-seropositive.

The rearrangement links TRBV27 to TRBJ1-1; no reliable D call. Deletions cut 3 bases from V and 2 bases from J, with 7 bases between. The CDR3 contains 13 residues. Germline lookup yields CDR1 MNHEY and CDR2 SMNVEV (reference sequence). CDR3 nucleotides: TGTGCCAGCAGTTTCGGCGGAAACACTGAAGCTTTCTTT. It encodes CASSFGGNTEAFF.

DNA for the CDR3: TGTGCCAGCAGTCCCAGCTACCGGACAGGGCAGGATGAAGCTTTCTTT. Translating it yields CASSPSYRTGQDEAFF. This rearrangement joins TRBV28 to TRBJ1-1; TRBD1 agrees at 8 bases. Germline V CDR1 and CDR2: MDHEN, SYDVKM. V lost 5 bases to trimming and J lost 7 bases; unmatched junction nucleotides: 15. The length of the CDR3 is 16 residues. Full variable domain (remainder filled in from reference TRBV28 and TRBJ1-1): DVKVTQSSRYLVKRTGEKVFLECVQDMDHENMFWYRQDPGLGLRLIYFSYDVKMKEKGDIPEGYSVSREKKERFSLILESASTNQTSMYLCASSPSYRTGQDEAFFGQGTRLTVV.

The chain links TRBV4-3 to TRBJ2-7; 9 bases line up with TRBD2. The CDR3 has 16 residues. J gave up 5 bases and V 0 bases, and 8 bases lay outside the gene matches. Germline values: CDR1 LGHNA, CDR2 YSLEER. The CDR3 region is CASSQDTGLAGNEQYF. CDR3 DNA: TGCGCCAGCAGCCAAGATACTGGGCTAGCGGGGAACGAGCAGTACTTC.

This chain uses TRBV28 with TRBJ1-4; D might be TRBD1 (5 bases). This CDR3 has 14 amino acids. With 6 bases removed from V and 5 bases from J, the gap between germline ends came to 13 bases. CDR1 and CDR2 (germline): MDHEN, SYDVKM. Written as DNA, the CDR3 is TGTGCCAGCAGCGTAGGGGCGCGCAATGAAAAACTGTTTTTT. This translates into CASSVGARNEKLFF.

This clone was seen a few times. This chain uses TRBV6-1 with TRBJ1-2; no clear D. This CDR3 has 11 amino acids. Trimming left V 3 bases short and J 5 bases short, with 4 bases between. Germline loops: CDR1 MNHNS, CDR2 SASEGT. CDR3 amino acids: CASSDHYGYTF. The CDR3 bases are TGTGCCAGCAGTGATCATTATGGCTACACCTTC.

The V gene is TRBV18, the J gene TRBJ1-1; D possibly corresponds to TRBD1 (6 bases). CDR3 length: 14 residues. Germline values: CDR1 KGHSH, CDR2 LQKENI. Trimming removed 0 bases from V and 6 bases from J, with 11 bases in between. The CDR3 DNA reads TGTGCCAGCTCACCACCGGGGGCGCGGGCTGAAGCTTTCTTT. Protein: CASSPPGARAEAFF.

This clone was observed once. The chain has TRBV7-9 and TRBJ1-2, with 12 bases lining up with TRBD1. The CDR3 extends over 14 amino acids. Losses at the gene ends were 5 bases for V and 6 bases for J; bases not matched to a gene: 4. Germline CDR1 SEHNR, CDR2 FQNEAQ (reference sequence). Here the CDR3 DNA reads TGTGCCAGCAGCGGGACAGGGGGCGCGGATGGCTACACCTTC. This translates into CASSGTGGADGYTF.

The chain joins TRBV7-6 to TRBJ2-5, with 10 bases aligning to TRBD1. The length of the CDR3 is 14 residues. Germline CDR1 is SGHVS and CDR2 is FNYEAQ. V dropped 5 bases and J dropped 5; count of bases not matched to a gene: 5. CDR3 region: CASSRTGGAETQYF. CDR3 sequence (DNA): TGTGCCAGCAGCCGGACAGGGGGAGCGGAGACCCAGTACTTC.

As to this clone: Different DNA sequences within this sample yield the same CDR3. V and J are TRBV9 and TRBJ2-5; the match to TRBD2 covers 7 bases. With V trimmed by 0 bases and J by 4 bases, 3 bases remained unmatched. Germline loops: CDR1 SGDLS, CDR2 YYNGEE. CDR3 size: 14 residues. The CDR3 sequence: CASSVEGGRETQYF. The CDR3 nucleotides read TGTGCCAGCAGCGTAGAGGGCGGGAGAGAGACCCAGTACTTC.

This clone has only a few counts. The rearrangement links TRBV12-5 to TRBJ1-5, with 7 positions matching TRBD1. The CDR3 contains 13 residues. Germline V lookup: CDR1 LGHNT, CDR2 FRNRAP. Trimming at V came to 5 bases and at J to 7 bases, leaving 5 bases not matched to a gene. CDR3 nucleotide sequence: TGTGCTAGTGGTCGGGACAGCGAGCAGCCCCAGCATTTT. Translation gives CASGRDSEQPQHF.

The table lists this clone with a few counts. This chain links TRBV4-1 with TRBJ2-5; 12 nucleotides align to TRBD1. The CDR3 length is 18 residues. V trimming: 1 base; J trimming: 11 bases; junction bases outside the gene matches: 17. CDR1 and CDR2 from the germline V gene are MGHRA and YSYEKL. The CDR3 sequence is CASSQAENKGQGAREQYF. CDR3 in DNA: TGCGCCAGCAGCCAAGCCGAAAACAAGGGACAGGGGGCGAGGGAGCAGTACTTC.

The CDR3 nucleotides are TGTGCCAGTAGCCCGACAGGGGTCCGGAACGAGCAGTACTTC. Protein sequence: CASSPTGVRNEQYF. The chain couples TRBV19 to TRBJ2-7, with 8 bases that match TRBD1. CDR1 and CDR2 (germline): LNHDA, SQIVND (reference sequence). This CDR3 has 14 amino acids. After removal of 6 bases from V and 5 bases from J, the junction contained 9 bases not matched to a gene.

The chain is built from TRBV9 and TRBJ2-1, with 14 bases aligning to TRBD2. CDR1 SGDLS and CDR2 YYNGEE come from the germline V gene. With V trimmed by 0 bases and J by 7 bases, 12 bases remained unmatched. This CDR3 has 19 residues. CDR3 amino acids: CASSVGPPGLAGVGNEQFF. CDR3 nucleotide sequence: TGTGCCAGCAGCGTAGGCCCCCCGGGACTAGCGGGGGTAGGGAATGAGCAGTTCTTC.

The V gene is TRBV5-4, the J gene TRBJ2-5; weak D call: TRBD2 (6 bases). CDR1 is SGHNT, CDR2 YYREEE, per germline (reference sequence). Deletions cut 2 bases from V and 5 bases from J, with 10 bases between. The CDR3 has 13 residues. The CDR3 DNA follows: TGTGCCAGCAGCTTCGGAGGGGATGAGACCCAGTACTTC. It specifies CASSFGGDETQYF. The full variable domain, in which reference TRBV5-4 and TRBJ2-5 provide the parts outside the CDR3, is ETGVTQSPTHLIKTRGQQVTLRCSSQSGHNTVSWYQQALGQGPQFIFQYYREEENGRGNFPPRFSGLQFPNYSSELNVNALELDDSALYLCASSFGGDETQYFGPGTRLLVL.

The V gene is TRBV7-2, the J gene TRBJ2-3, with a weak D call TRBD1 (7 bases). Trimming left V 3 bases short and J 0 bases short, with 13 bases between. CDR3 length equals 16 residues. CDR1 and CDR2 (germline): SGHTA, FQGNSA. In DNA, the CDR3 is TGTGCCAGCAGCTTGGGTCCAGGGGGGAGCACAGATACGCAGTATTTT. Translation: CASSLGPGGSTDTQYF.

This clone was counted only a few times. V and J are TRBV6-5 and TRBJ2-1; the match to TRBD1 covers 12 bases. V shed 6 bases, J shed 10 bases, and the junction held 7 bases outside the gene matches. The CDR3 spans 14 residues. CDR1 MNHEY and CDR2 SVGAGI come from the germline V gene. The CDR3: CASSPGQGAGEQFF. The DNA for the CDR3 is TGTGCCAGCAGCCCGGGACAGGGGGCGGGAGAGCAGTTCTTC.

The rearrangement uses TRBV5-1 and TRBJ2-7, with 9 positions matching TRBD1. J was trimmed by 2 bases and V by 0 bases; bases with no gene match: 3. This CDR3 is built from 15 residues. In germline, CDR1 is SGHRS, CDR2 YFSETQ. The DNA of the CDR3 is TGCGCCAGCAGCTTGGCCGGGACAGGGACCTACGAGCAGTACTTC. Translating it yields CASSLAGTGTYEQYF.

This clone was seen only once. One end of the junction fails to match germline, which may point to a read error. This chain joins TRBV6-6 and TRBJ1-6; TRBD1 is a possible D gene (6 bases). The V gene's germline CDR1 is MNHNY and CDR2 SVGAGI (reference sequence). This CDR3 has 14 residues. The CDR3 protein is CAGRSPRGNSPLHF. The CDR3 bases are TGTGCCGGCAGGAGCCCCAGGGGAAATTCACCCCTCCACTTT.

The gene calls are TRBV6-5 and TRBJ1-1, with TRBD1 as a possible D gene (5 bases). Per the germline V gene, CDR1 is MNHEY and CDR2 is SVGAGI. CDR3 size: 14 residues. V lost 2 bases and J lost 0, with 7 bases in between. This CDR3 is CASSYAGLNTEAFF. CDR3 bases: TGTGCCAGCAGTTACGCGGGGCTGAACACTGAAGCTTTCTTT.

The gene calls are TRBV6-1 and TRBJ2-6, with D tentatively TRBD1 (6 bases). The CDR3 sequence is 19 residues long. Germline CDR1 reads MNHNS; CDR2 reads SASEGT. Trimming removed 4 bases at V and 0 bases at J, with 19 bases between. DNA for the CDR3: TGTGCCAGCAGTGCTCTGGGCATATACAGGGCCTCTGGGGCCAACGTCCTGACTTTC. Encoded protein: CASSALGIYRASGANVLTF.